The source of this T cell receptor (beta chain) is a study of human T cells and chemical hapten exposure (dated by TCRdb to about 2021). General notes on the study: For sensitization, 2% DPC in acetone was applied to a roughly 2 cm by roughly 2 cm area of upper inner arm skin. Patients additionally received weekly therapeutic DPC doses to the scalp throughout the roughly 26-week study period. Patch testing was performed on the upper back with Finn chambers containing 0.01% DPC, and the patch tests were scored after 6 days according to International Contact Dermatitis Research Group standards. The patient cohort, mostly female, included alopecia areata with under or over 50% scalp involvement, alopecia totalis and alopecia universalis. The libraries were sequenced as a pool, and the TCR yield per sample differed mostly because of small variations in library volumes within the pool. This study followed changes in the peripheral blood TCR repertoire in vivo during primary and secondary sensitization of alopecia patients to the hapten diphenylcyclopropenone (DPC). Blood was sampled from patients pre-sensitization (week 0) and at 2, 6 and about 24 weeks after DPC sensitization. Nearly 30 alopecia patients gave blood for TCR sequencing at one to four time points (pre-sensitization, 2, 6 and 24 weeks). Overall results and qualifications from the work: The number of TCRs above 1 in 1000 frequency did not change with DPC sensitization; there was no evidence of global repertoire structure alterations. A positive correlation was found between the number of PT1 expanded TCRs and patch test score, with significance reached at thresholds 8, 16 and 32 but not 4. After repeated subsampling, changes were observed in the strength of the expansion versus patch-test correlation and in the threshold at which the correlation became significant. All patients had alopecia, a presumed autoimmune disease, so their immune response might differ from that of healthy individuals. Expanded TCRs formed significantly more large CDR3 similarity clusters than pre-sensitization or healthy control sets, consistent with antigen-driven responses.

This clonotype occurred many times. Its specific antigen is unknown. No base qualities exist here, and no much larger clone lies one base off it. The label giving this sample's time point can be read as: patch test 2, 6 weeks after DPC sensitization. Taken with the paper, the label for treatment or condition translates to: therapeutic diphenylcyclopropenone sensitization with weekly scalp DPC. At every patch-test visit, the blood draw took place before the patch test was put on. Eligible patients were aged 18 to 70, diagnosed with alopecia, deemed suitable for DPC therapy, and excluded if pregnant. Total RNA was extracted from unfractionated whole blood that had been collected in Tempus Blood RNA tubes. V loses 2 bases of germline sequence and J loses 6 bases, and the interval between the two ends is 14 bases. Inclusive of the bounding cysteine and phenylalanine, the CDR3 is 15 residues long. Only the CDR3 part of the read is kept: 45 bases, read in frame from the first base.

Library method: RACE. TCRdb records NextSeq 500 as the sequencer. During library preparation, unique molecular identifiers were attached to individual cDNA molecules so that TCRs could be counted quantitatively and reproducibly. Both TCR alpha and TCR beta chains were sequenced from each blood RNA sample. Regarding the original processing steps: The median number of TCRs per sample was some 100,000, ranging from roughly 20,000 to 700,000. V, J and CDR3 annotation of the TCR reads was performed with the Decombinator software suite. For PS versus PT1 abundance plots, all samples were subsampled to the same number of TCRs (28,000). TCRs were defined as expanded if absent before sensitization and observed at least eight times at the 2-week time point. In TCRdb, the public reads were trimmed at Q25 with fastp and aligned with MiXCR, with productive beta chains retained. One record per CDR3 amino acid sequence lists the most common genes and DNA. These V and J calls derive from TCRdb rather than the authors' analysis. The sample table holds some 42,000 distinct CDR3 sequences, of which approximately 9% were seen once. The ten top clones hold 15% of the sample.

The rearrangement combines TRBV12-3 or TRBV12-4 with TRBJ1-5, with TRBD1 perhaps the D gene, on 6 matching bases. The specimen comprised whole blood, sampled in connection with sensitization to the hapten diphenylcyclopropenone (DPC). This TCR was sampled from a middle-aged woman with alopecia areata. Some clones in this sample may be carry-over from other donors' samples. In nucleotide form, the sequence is TGTGCCAGCAGTTTAACTGGGGGGCGAAGTCAGCCCCAGCATTTT. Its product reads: CASSLTGGRSQPQHF.